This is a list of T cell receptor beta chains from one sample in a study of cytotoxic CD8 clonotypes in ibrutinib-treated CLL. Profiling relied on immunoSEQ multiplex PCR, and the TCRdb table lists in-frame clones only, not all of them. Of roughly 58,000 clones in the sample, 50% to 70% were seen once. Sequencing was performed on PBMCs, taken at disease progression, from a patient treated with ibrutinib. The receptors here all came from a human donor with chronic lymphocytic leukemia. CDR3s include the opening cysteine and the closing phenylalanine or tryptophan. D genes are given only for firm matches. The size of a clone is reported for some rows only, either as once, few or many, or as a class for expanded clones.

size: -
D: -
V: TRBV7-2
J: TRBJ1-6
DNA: TGTGCCAGCAGCTTAGTATCGGGGAATTCACCCCTCCACTTT
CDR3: CASSLVSGNSPLHF

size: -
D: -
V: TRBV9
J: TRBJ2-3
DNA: TGTGCCAGCAGCGTCCTAGCGTCTAGCACAGATACGCAGTATTTT
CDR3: CASSVLASSTDTQYF

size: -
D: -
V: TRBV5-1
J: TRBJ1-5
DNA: TGCGCCAGCAGCTTGGACACCTTAGCAGGTCAGCCCCAGCATTTT
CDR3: CASSLDTLAGQPQHF

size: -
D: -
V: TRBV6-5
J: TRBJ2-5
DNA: TGTGCCAGCCGTGGGGGGCACTACCAAGAGACCCAGTACTTC
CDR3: CASRGGHYQETQYF

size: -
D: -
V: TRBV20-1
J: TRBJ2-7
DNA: TGCAGTGCCCTAGGCCCCGAGCAGTACTTC
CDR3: CSALGPEQYF

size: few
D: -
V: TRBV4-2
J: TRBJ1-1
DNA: TGTGCCAGCAGAGACCCGAACACTGAAGCTTTCTTT
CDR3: CASRDPNTEAFF

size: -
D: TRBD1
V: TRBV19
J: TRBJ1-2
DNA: TGTGCCAGTAGTATCCAGGGGACAGGGGATGGCTACACCTTC
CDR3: CASSIQGTGDGYTF

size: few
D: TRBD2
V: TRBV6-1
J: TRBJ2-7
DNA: TGTGCCAGCAGGGGGCTAGCGGGGCCCGCCTACGAGCAGTACTTC
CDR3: CASRGLAGPAYEQYF

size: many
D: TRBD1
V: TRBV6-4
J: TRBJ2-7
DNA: TGTGCCAGCAGCTGGGACAGGACCAACGAGCAGTACTTC
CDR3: CASSWDRTNEQYF

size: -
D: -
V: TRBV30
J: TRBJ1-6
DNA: TGTGCCTGGAGTGGTCCCGGGAAATCGCTAGATTCACCCCTCCACTTT
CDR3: CAWSGPGKSLDSPLHF

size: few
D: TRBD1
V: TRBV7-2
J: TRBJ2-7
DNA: TGTGCCAGCAGCTCCGGGACAGGTATCTACGAGCAGTACTTC
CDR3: CASSSGTGIYEQYF

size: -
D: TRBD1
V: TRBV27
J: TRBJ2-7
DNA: TGTGCCAGCAGGCTACAGGGGGCGGGCGAGCAGTACTTC
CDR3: CASRLQGAGEQYF

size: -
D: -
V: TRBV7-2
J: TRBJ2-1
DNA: TGTGCCAGCGGGGCATATAACAATGAGCAGTTCTTC
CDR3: CASGAYNNEQFF

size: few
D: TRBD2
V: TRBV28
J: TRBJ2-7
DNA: TGTGCCAGCAGTTCCCCCCCGTTTGGGACTAGCGGATCTTACTACGAGCAGTACTTC
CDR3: CASSSPPFGTSGSYYEQYF

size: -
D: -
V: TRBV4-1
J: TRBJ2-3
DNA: TGCGCCAGCAGCCAAGGGGGGACTAGCACAGATACGCAGTATTTT
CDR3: CASSQGGTSTDTQYF

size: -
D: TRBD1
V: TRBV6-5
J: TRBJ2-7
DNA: TGTGCCAGCAGTTATGGGACAGACTACGAGCAGTACTTC
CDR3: CASSYGTDYEQYF

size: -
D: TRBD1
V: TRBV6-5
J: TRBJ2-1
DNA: TGTGCCAGCGGGACAGGTCTGAACAATGAGCAGTTCTTC
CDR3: CASGTGLNNEQFF

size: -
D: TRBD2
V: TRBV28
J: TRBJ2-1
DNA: TGTGCCAGCAGCTTGGCGGGGGGGCTGGGTGAGCAGTTCTTC
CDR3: CASSLAGGLGEQFF

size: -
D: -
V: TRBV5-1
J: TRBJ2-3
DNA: TGCGCCAGCAGCCCCGGGACCGCGGCAGATACGCAGTATTTT
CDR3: CASSPGTAADTQYF